This T cell receptor (beta chain) originates from a study of OX40 agonist ivuxolimab in advanced cancers. As regards this clone: Its antigen is still unknown.

If patients had autoimmune disease history or systemic immunosuppression, they were excluded. V was trimmed by 5 bases and J by 2 bases, leaving 9 bases between them. There are 13 residues in the CDR3. Germline-derived CDR1 and CDR2 are SGHTA and FQGTGA. Study results and caveats: It was also the case that some nonresponders had low normalized T-cell clonal expansion. The specificity for antigen of the expanded peripheral T cells was not determined.

Repertoires were generated with immunoSEQ multiplex PCR, while TCRdb's copy carries only in-frame clones and drops some. The sample lists 8,500 to 9,000 clones, roughly 70% occurring once. The clonotype comes from an adult with an advanced solid tumor such as melanoma, head and neck, liver or kidney cancer. V usage is TRBV7-3 and J usage is TRBJ1-2, with D possibly being TRBD1 (5 bases). The sequences come from CD4+ or CD8+ T cells sorted from blood, collected in a trial of the OX40 agonist ivuxolimab. The CDR3 is CASSLQGNYGYTF. CDR3 bases: TGTGCCAGCAGCCTTCAGGGAAACTATGGCTACACCTTC. The full variable domain, in which reference TRBV7-3 and TRBJ1-2 provide the parts outside the CDR3, is GAGVSQTPSNKVTEKGKYVELRCDPISGHTALYWYRQSLGQGPEFLIYFQGTGAADDSGLPNDRFFAVRPEGSVSTLKIQRTERGDSAVYLCASSLQGNYGYTFGSGTRLTVV.